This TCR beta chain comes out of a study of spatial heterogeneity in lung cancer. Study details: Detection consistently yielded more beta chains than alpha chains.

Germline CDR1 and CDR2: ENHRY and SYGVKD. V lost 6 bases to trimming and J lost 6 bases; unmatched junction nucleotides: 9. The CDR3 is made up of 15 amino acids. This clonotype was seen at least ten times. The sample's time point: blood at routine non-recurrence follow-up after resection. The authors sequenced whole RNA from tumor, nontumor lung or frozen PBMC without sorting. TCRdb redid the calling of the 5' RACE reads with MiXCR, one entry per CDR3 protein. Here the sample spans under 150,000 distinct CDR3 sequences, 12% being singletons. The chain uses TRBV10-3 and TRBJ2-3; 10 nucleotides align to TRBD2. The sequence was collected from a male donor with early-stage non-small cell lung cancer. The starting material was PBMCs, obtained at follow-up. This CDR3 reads CAIRASGGRMDTQYF. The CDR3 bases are TGTGCCATCAGGGCTAGCGGGGGCCGAATGGATACGCAGTATTTT.